A single sample is the source of the 6 T cell receptor beta chains below, sequenced in a study of PD-1 blockade in classical Hodgkin lymphoma. Sequencing was performed with immunoSEQ multiplex PCR; in TCRdb, only in-frame clones are kept and a portion is missing. The data show tens of thousands of clones, just over 90% seen once. All the patients suffered relapse after autologous stem cell transplantation, and brentuximab vedotin exposure differed. The starting material was peripheral blood mononuclear cells (PBMCs), obtained at baseline. The source is a human donor with classical Hodgkin lymphoma.

The V gene is TRBV7-2, the J gene TRBJ1-2; no clear D gene. This CDR3 has 12 residues. Germline CDR1 and CDR2: SGHTA and FQGNSA. V lost 1 base and J lost 11, with 11 bases in between. The CDR3 loop is CASSLVPITYTF. The CDR3 DNA sequence: TGTGCCAGCAGCTTAGTCCCCATAACGTACACCTTC.

The chain carries TRBV27 and TRBJ2-1; 8 positions agree with TRBD1. This CDR3 has 14 amino acids. The germline CDR1 and CDR2 sequences are MNHEY and SMNVEV (reference sequence). V lost 2 bases, J lost 7 bases, and 4 bases stayed unmatched. The CDR3 DNA sequence: TGTGCCAGCAGTTTAGGGGACAGGAGGAATGAGCAGTTCTTC. Translated: CASSLGDRRNEQFF.

The gene calls are TRBV28 and TRBJ1-1; D unresolved. V shed 3 bases and J shed 0 bases, with 8 bases lying between them. CDR1 and CDR2 (germline): MDHEN, SYDVKM. The CDR3 is 14 amino acids. The CDR3 DNA follows: TGTGCCAGCAGTTTTCACACCGTGAACACTGAAGCTTTCTTT. As protein: CASSFHTVNTEAFF.

This clone appeared once. This chain connects TRBV2 to TRBJ2-7; unclear D gene. The germline V gene encodes CDR1 SNHLY and CDR2 FYNNEI. The CDR3 runs to 17 residues. Trimming left V 7 bases short and J 3 bases short, with 25 bases between. CDR3 loop: CASIIRVPVEPGYEQYF. The CDR3 DNA follows: TGTGCCAGCATCATACGGGTTCCGGTCGAACCCGGCTACGAGCAGTACTTC.

The gene calls are TRBV19 and TRBJ2-5; D is perhaps TRBD2 (6 bases). The V and J ends lost 11 bases and 5 bases respectively, with 12 bases between them. CDR3 length equals 11 residues. CDR1 and CDR2 (germline): LNHDA, SQIVND (reference sequence). This chain's CDR3 is CAVRGPETQYF. The CDR3 DNA reads as TGTGCCGTGCGGGGCCCGGAGACCCAGTACTTC. Supplemented by reference TRBV19 and TRBJ2-5, the full variable domain reads DGGITQSPKYLFRKEGQNVTLSCEQNLNHDAMYWYRQDPGQGLRLIYYSQIVNDFQKGDIAEGYSVSREKKESFPLTVTSAQKNPTAFYLCAVRGPETQYFGPGTRLLVL.

V usage is TRBV4-3 and J usage is TRBJ2-5; TRBD2 matches 13 bases. The germline V gene has CDR1 LGHNA and CDR2 YSLEER. This CDR3 is 16 amino acids long. V lost 6 bases, J lost 1 base, and 5 bases stayed unmatched. The CDR3 loop reads CASSPTSGRAQETQYF. In DNA form, the CDR3 reads TGCGCCAGCAGTCCTACTAGCGGGAGGGCCCAAGAGACCCAGTACTTC.